This T cell receptor (beta chain) is from a study of blood T cell repertoires in COVID-19. Study details: COVID-19 samples collected from the United States, Italy and Spain covered acute and convalescent phases. T cells, B-cell-depleted T cells, or PBMCs provided the cDNA or gDNA that served as material.

In the authors' workflow: How many nucleated cells were present was estimated from reference gene primer amplification. Repertoires were generated with immunoSEQ multiplex PCR, while TCRdb's copy carries only in-frame clones and drops some. The D gene and trimming were derived from the DNA, and the V and J assignments and clone size from that table. The sample lists approximately 150,000 clones; approximately 90% were seen once. The CDR3 spans 18 residues. Germline lookup yields CDR1 SEHNR and CDR2 FQNEAQ (reference sequence). V lost 5 bases, J lost 1 base, and 15 bases stayed unmatched. The TCR comes from a man between 65 and 79 years old with active COVID-19. Sequenced: peripheral blood. This chain links TRBV7-9 with TRBJ2-3, with 7 bases lining up with TRBD2. The CDR3 coding sequence is TGTGCCAGCAGCCCCCCCCCTTGGGGGAGGGCCGGCACAGATACGCAGTATTTT. It specifies CASSPPPWGRAGTDTQYF.